This note documents a single T cell receptor (beta chain) sequence. What it binds is unknown. Trimming took 6 bases from V and 5 from J; bases not matched to a gene: 10. The germline V gene encodes CDR1 MDHEN and CDR2 SYDVKM. The CDR3 length is 16 residues. The assay was immunoSEQ multiplex PCR, and TCRdb's table has in-frame clones only and misses some. This sample has 130,000 to 150,000 clones, with around 93% found just once. This entry is derived from a study of T cell responses to AZD1222 COVID-19 vaccine. Background on the study: It was second doses at about 4 or about 12 weeks that were pooled.

Notes on the study in general: The peak T cell response came first, and repertoires were sampled only after it. The CD4 TCRs associated with vaccination extended across spike and predominated at 160-218 and 743-854. Only a handful of AZD1222 recipients, more than five in all, had baseline seropositivity.

The chain employs TRBV28 and TRBJ2-2; 9 positions match TRBD2. Sequenced here: peripheral blood, sampled on day 0 of AZD1222 vaccination. The origin of this receptor is an adult in good health. The CDR3 protein is CASRLGLAGRTGELFF. The CDR3 nucleotides are TGTGCCAGCAGACTCGGTCTAGCGGGGCGAACCGGGGAGCTGTTTTTT.